This is a list of T cell receptor beta chains from one sample in a study of blood T cell repertoires in COVID-19. Clones were sequenced by immunoSEQ multiplex PCR, and TCRdb holds only the in-frame ones, with some missing. This table has around 70,000 clones, about four fifths appearing once. The sample taken for sequencing was peripheral blood. The receptors here all came from a man in his 70s with acute or convalescent COVID-19. The CDR3 runs from the conserved cysteine through the conserved F or W.

V gene,J gene,CDR3 protein
TRBV28,TRBJ2-2,CASSPAGTAGELFF
TRBV7-3,TRBJ2-2,CASSLTSTGELFF
TRBV24-1,TRBJ2-1,CATALSGTQFYNEQFF
TRBV21-1,TRBJ2-5,CASSIPGTGAVQETQYF
TRBV3-1/TRBV3-2,TRBJ2-5,CASSPAVEGEETQYF
TRBV2,TRBJ1-5,CASSDRGIQPQHF
TRBV3-1/TRBV3-2,TRBJ1-1,CASSQEPGGGAFF
TRBV28,TRBJ2-7,CASTDQGQRSYEQYF
TRBV28,TRBJ2-2,CASSLGTPSELFF
TRBV5-1,TRBJ2-7,CASSLIAGAYEQYF
TRBV7-3,TRBJ1-6,CASSSAGGNSPLHF
TRBV7-2,TRBJ2-3,CASSLIAGASTDTQYF
TRBV28,TRBJ2-7,CASKRGFYEQYF
TRBV27,TRBJ2-2,CASSFEGANTGELFF
TRBV14,TRBJ2-2,CASSRAHGNTGELFF
TRBV10-2,TRBJ1-5,CASSGGGGQPQHF
TRBV19,TRBJ2-2,CASSTKSRGGELFF
TRBV27,TRBJ2-1,CASSLGSGVDEQFF
TRBV7-2,TRBJ2-1,CASSPSGLAGDEQFF
TRBV11-2,TRBJ2-7,CASSLQRGYYEQYF
TRBV5-1,TRBJ2-7,CASSFGSSYEQYF
TRBV6-2/TRBV6-3,TRBJ2-5,CASSWFGMGETQYF
TRBV7-3,TRBJ2-7,CASSQGLGYEQYF
TRBV6-5,TRBJ2-7,CASSYGTGGYEQYF
TRBV24-1,TRBJ2-3,CAPIIEGDGDTDTQYF
TRBV5-4,TRBJ2-5,CASSLDRGYQETQYF
TRBV5-4,TRBJ1-3,CASSLGGLAGNTIYF
TRBV19,TRBJ2-1,CATSTSGIYNEQFF
TRBV28,TRBJ2-7,CASFTPGQYEQYF
TRBV6-6,TRBJ2-1,CASSPLRLTSGGDNEQFF
TRBV12-3/TRBV12-4,TRBJ1-3,CASSFASGGTIYF
TRBV12-3/TRBV12-4,TRBJ1-4,CASSDRTFEKLFF
TRBV6-4,TRBJ1-2,CASRDRPRDYGYTF
TRBV28,TRBJ2-7,CASSDLGQGDYEQYF
TRBV2,TRBJ1-2,CASSEQNYGYTF
TRBV19,TRBJ1-5,CASSIGRGANQPQHF